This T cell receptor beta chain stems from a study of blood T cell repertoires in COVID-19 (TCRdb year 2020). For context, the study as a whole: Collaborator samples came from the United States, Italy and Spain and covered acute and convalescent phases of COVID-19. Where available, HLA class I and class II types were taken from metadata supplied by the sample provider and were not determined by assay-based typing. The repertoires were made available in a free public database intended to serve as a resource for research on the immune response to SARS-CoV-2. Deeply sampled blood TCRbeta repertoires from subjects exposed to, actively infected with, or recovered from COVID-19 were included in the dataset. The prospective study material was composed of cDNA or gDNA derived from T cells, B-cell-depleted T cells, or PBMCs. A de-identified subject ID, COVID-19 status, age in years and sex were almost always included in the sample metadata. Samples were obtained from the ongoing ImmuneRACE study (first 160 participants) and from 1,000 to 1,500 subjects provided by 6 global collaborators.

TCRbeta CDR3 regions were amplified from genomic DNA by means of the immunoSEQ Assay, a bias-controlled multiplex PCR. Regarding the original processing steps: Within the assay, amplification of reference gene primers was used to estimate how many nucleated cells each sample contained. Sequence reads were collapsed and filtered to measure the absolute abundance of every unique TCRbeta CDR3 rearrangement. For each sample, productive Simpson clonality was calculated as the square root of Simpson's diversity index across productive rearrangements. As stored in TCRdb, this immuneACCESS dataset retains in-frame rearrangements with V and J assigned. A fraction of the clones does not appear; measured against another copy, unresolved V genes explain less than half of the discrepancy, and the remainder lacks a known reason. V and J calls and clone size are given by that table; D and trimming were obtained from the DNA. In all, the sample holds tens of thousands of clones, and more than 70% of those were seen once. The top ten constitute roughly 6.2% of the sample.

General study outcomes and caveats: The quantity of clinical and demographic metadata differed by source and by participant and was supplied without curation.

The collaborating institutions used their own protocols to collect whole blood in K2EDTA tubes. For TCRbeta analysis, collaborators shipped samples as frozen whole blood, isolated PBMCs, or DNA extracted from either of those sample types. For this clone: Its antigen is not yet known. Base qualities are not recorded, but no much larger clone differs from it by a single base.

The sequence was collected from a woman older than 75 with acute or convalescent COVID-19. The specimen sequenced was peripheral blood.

The DNA sequence is as follows: TGTGCCAGCAGTGAAGACAGGGGCCGAGAGACCCAGTACTTC. Its protein reads: CASSEDRGRETQYF. Recombination connected TRBV2 to TRBJ2-5, with 7 middle bases fitting TRBD1. The germline V gene gives CDR1 as SNHLY and CDR2 as FYNNEI. The cysteine opens and the phenylalanine closes a CDR3 of 14 amino acids. The retained sequence is limited to the CDR3, 42 bases, with the frame set at the first base. V lost 1 base and J lost 4 bases, and the count of bases not matched to a germline gene is 3.